The 15 T cell receptor beta chains below all came from one sample that was sequenced in a study of immune heterogeneity within non-small cell lung tumors. Template input, which was bulk tumor genomic DNA, totaled approximately 640 ng per sample. Several biopsies were collected from each primary tumor during surgery. They were spaced as far apart as possible within the tumor mass. The study enrolled patients with untreated, newly diagnosed non-small cell lung cancer who underwent curative surgery. A first 10-cycle multiplex round used 32 V-gene and 13 J-gene primers on TCR beta CDR3. Each CDR3 protein gets one entry after TCRdb re-called the multiplex PCR reads with MiXCR. The sample shows some 4,400 distinct CDR3 sequences, about a third of them seen only once. Sequences were obtained from lung tumor tissue. All receptors come from a woman aged 45-65 years with non-small cell lung cancer.

On this clonotype: The junction does not match germline at one end; this may be a read error. The rearrangement joins TRBV5-1 to TRBJ2-6; 7 bases fit TRBD1. This CDR3 has 15 amino acids. Germline CDR1 and CDR2: SGHRS and YFSETQ. The CDR3 region has the DNA TGCGGCAGCACCAAGGGGGCGCCTGGGGCCAAAGTCCTGACTTTC. Encoded protein: CGSTKGAPGAKVLTF.

By its share, this clonotype is medium-sized. This sequence joins TRBV20-1 and TRBJ1-2, with a possible D match to TRBD1 (5 bases). This CDR3 is 14 amino acids long. Germline values: CDR1 DFQATT, CDR2 SNEGSKA (reference sequence). Trimming shortened V by 0 bases and J by 7 bases, and 15 bases separated the two germline ends. The CDR3 reads CSARDQGLRAGYTF. Here the CDR3 DNA reads TGCAGTGCTAGAGATCAGGGCCTTCGGGCTGGCTACACCTTC.

The J gene is TRBJ2-7, the V gene TRBV29-1, with a weak D call TRBD1 (5 bases). V gave up 7 bases and J gave up 2 bases, with 18 bases separating them. This CDR3 has 14 residues. Germline CDR1 reads SQVTM; CDR2 reads ANQGSEA. CDR3 region: CSAQTWAGTYEQYF. CDR3 in DNA: TGCAGCGCCCAGACCTGGGCAGGGACCTACGAGCAGTACTTC.

This clonotype occurred a few times. A much larger clone lies one base from this, so it may be a read error. V usage is TRBV4-2 and J usage is TRBJ1-5; 7 bases match TRBD1. This CDR3 has 14 residues. In germline, CDR1 is LGHNA, CDR2 YNFKEQ. J lost 5 bases, V lost 7 bases, and 8 bases had no gene match. The CDR3 spells CASIQGGGDQPQHF. CDR3 coding DNA: TGTGCCAGCATCCAGGGGGGAGGGGATCAGCCCCAGCATTTT.

A remark on this clonotype: The conserved phenylalanine or tryptophan is not found at the CDR3 terminus, so this likely reflects a read error. The DNA is omitted, as the CDR3 cannot be located on it reliably, and the CDR3 follows TCRdb's listing. The chain uses TRBV6-5 and TRBJ2-3; the table's TRBD1 call for D was not verified on the DNA. CDR1 is MNHEY, CDR2 SVGAGI, per germline. The CDR3 spans 15 amino acids, including both terminal residues. This CDR3 reads CASSYSNWGEQYFGP.

The chain links TRBV7-8 to TRBJ2-1; D is possibly TRBD2 (6 bases). Trimming pared 2 bases from V and 9 bases from J, leaving 17 bases between. Germline CDR1 reads SGHVS; CDR2 reads FQNEAQ. The CDR3 extends over 15 amino acids. The CDR3 nucleotides read TGTGCCAGCAGCTTAAATCCAAGACTAGGGGTTGAGCAGTTCTTC. It translates to CASSLNPRLGVEQFF.

J is TRBJ2-3 and V is TRBV25-1; D may be TRBD1 or TRBD2 (7 bases each). CDR3 length: 15 amino acids. With 5 bases removed from V and 5 bases from J, the gap between germline ends came to 17 bases. From germline, CDR1 is MGHDK and CDR2 SYGVNS. Here the CDR3 reads CASSPQGGGGDTQYF. In DNA, the CDR3 is TGTGCCAGCAGTCCCCAGGGGGGGGGAGGAGATACGCAGTATTTT.

The rearrangement joins TRBV12-3 or TRBV12-4 to TRBJ1-1; the D is unclear. The V end was cut by 3 bases, the J end by 5 bases, with 7 bases between. The CDR3 is 12 residues long. CDR3 DNA: TGTGCCAGCAGTTTGACTGGGACTGAAGCTTTCTTT. Protein sequence: CASSLTGTEAFF.

This clonotype is deemed medium-sized. V gene TRBV5-1 combines with J gene TRBJ2-3; TRBD2 matches 10 bases. J lost 2 bases, V lost 4 bases, and 7 bases had no gene match. The CDR3 covers 16 residues. Germline CDR1 and CDR2: SGHRS and YFSETQ. This CDR3 reads CASSPGLAADTDTQYF. Here the CDR3 DNA reads TGCGCCAGCAGCCCTGGACTAGCGGCAGACACAGATACGCAGTATTTT.

Only one count was recorded for this clonotype. This chain joins TRBV9 and TRBJ1-4, with TRBD1 as a possible D gene (6 bases). The CDR3 is 15 residues long. CDR1 SGDLS and CDR2 YYNGEE come from the germline V gene. Trimming left V 4 bases short and J 8 bases short, with 18 bases between. This CDR3 is CASSLAQGGEEKLFF. The DNA for the CDR3 is TGTGCCAGCAGCCTAGCACAGGGAGGAGAGGAAAAACTGTTTTTT.

The rearrangement links TRBV2 to TRBJ2-3; the D gene is possibly TRBD2 (5 bases). Trimming took 6 bases from V and 0 from J, leaving 19 bases between them. Germline V gives CDR1 SNHLY, CDR2 FYNNEI. The CDR3 is 17 amino acids. The CDR3 protein is CASRKNPTGSSTDTQYF. Here the CDR3 DNA reads TGTGCCAGCAGGAAAAACCCGACGGGATCGAGCACAGATACGCAGTATTTT.

This clonotype is termed medium-sized. The V gene is TRBV12-3 or TRBV12-4, the J gene TRBJ1-5; possibly TRBD1 for D (6 bases). The CDR3 has 16 amino acids. V was pared by 2 bases and J by 0 bases, with 11 bases between. CDR3 DNA: TGTGCCAGCAGTTTATCAGGGGACTTTAGCAATCAGCCCCAGCATTTT. Amino acids: CASSLSGDFSNQPQHF.

This clonotype was recorded only once. The chain links TRBV6-2 or TRBV6-3 to TRBJ2-3; D is unresolved. The germline V gene encodes CDR1 MNHEY and CDR2 SVGEGT. The V end was cut by 7 bases, the J end by 5 bases, with 13 bases between. The CDR3 is 13 residues long. This CDR3 is CASTRLLGDTQYF. The CDR3 DNA follows: TGTGCCAGCACGCGACTCCTCGGAGATACGCAGTATTTT.

Judged by abundance, this clonotype is medium-sized. The chain uses TRBV30 and TRBJ1-3; D gene ambiguous. Germline V gene sequence: CDR1 GTSNPN, CDR2 SVGIG (reference sequence). CDR3 length equals 11 residues. Deletions cut 5 bases from V and 8 bases from J, with 10 bases between. The CDR3 sequence: CAWGVGDTIYF. For the CDR3, the DNA is TGTGCCTGGGGAGTTGGGGACACCATATATTTT.

The J gene is TRBJ1-2, the V gene TRBV14; D unclear. CDR1 and CDR2 from the germline V gene are SGHDN and FVKESK. Trimming cost V 0 bases and J 4 bases, with 3 bases left between them. The CDR3 has 12 residues. The CDR3 coding sequence is TGTGCCAGCAGCCAAGAGGTCTATGGCTACACCTTC. The encoded protein is CASSQEVYGYTF.